The 32 T cell receptor beta chains in this list originate from one sample, sequenced in a study of a mutant IDH1 vaccine in newly diagnosed glioma. The time point is: week 11, during vaccination. Alongside topical imiquimod, each dose of vaccine comprised 300 ug of mutant IDH1 20-mer peptide. Using immunoSEQ multiplex PCR, the repertoire was profiled, and TCRdb retains in-frame clones only, with some absent. The sample lists 30,000 to 45,000 clones, 80% occurring once. The antigens of these receptors remain unknown. The starting material was peripheral blood mononuclear cells (PBMCs), obtained from a glioma patient whose treatment included an IDH1 peptide vaccine. These receptors were taken from a woman younger than 45 with glioma. Some clones in this sample may be carry-over from other donors' samples.

This rearrangement joins TRBV21-1 to TRBJ2-2. TRBV21-1 is a pseudogene segment. The CDR3 extends over 17 amino acids. As DNA, the CDR3 is TGTGCCAGCGGACCTAGACCGGGACGAACGAACACCGGGGAGCTGTTTTTT. Its protein is CASGPRPGRTNTGELFF.

J is TRBJ2-2 and V is TRBV5-4; D gene unclear. The CDR3 has 15 amino acids. CDR1 is SGHNT, CDR2 YYREEE, per germline (reference sequence). V lost 4 bases and J 5 bases, leaving 15 bases between the germline ends. The CDR3 DNA reads TGTGCCAGCAGCCTCAGACGCTCGAGGACCGGGGAGCTGTTTTTT. The encoded protein is CASSLRRSRTGELFF.

The V call is TRBV5-1, the J call TRBJ2-3; 11 bases are shared with TRBD2. Looked up from germline, CDR1 is SGHRS and CDR2 is YFSETQ. There are 18 residues in the CDR3. V dropped 1 base and J dropped 5; count of bases not matched to a gene: 12. The CDR3 protein is CASSLWGRLAGTVDTQYF. CDR3 nucleotide sequence: TGCGCCAGCAGCTTGTGGGGAAGACTAGCGGGAACAGTAGATACGCAGTATTTT.

This chain links TRBV28 with TRBJ1-3; D unresolved. The CDR3 extends over 15 amino acids. Germline assignment: CDR1 MDHEN and CDR2 SYDVKM. The V and J ends lost 3 bases and 4 bases respectively, with 13 bases between them. The CDR3 protein is CASSLKRAGGNTIYF. The CDR3 DNA reads as TGTGCCAGCAGTTTGAAAAGGGCGGGAGGAAACACCATATATTTT.

The genes are TRBV5-4 and TRBJ2-7; 14 bases map to TRBD2. Germline-derived CDR1 and CDR2 are SGHNT and YYREEE (reference sequence). The junction had 6 bases not matched to a gene; V was cut back by 3 bases and J by 7 bases. This CDR3 contains 15 residues. This chain's CDR3 is CASSSGLAGVGEQYF. Written as DNA, the CDR3 is TGTGCCAGCAGCTCGGGACTAGCGGGAGTGGGGGAGCAGTACTTC.

V and J are TRBV9 and TRBJ2-1, with D possibly TRBD2 on 6 matching bases. Trimming pared 0 bases from V and 5 bases from J, leaving 12 bases between. The V gene's germline CDR1 is SGDLS and CDR2 YYNGEE. The CDR3 loop spans 15 amino acids. The CDR3 bases are TGTGCCAGCAGCGTAGGGCAGGGACTCGACAATGAGCAGTTCTTC. Translated: CASSVGQGLDNEQFF.

The V and J genes are TRBV20-1 and TRBJ2-1; 8 nucleotides align to TRBD2. The CDR3 sequence is 11 residues long. Germline V lookup: CDR1 DFQATT, CDR2 SNEGSKA (reference sequence). After removal of 6 bases from V and 13 bases from J, the junction contained 8 bases not matched to a gene. CDR3 in DNA: TGCAGTGCCAATAGCGGGACCCGCCAGTTCTTC. Amino acids: CSANSGTRQFF.

The chain couples TRBV2 to TRBJ2-5; D unclear. From germline, CDR1 is SNHLY and CDR2 FYNNEI. Trimming pared 8 bases from V and 5 bases from J, leaving 9 bases between. This CDR3 is 11 amino acids long. The chain's CDR3 is CASHEGETQYF. CDR3 DNA: TGTGCCAGCCACGAAGGGGAGACCCAGTACTTC.

The gene calls are TRBV7-6 and TRBJ2-3; D unclear. Trimming stripped 1 base from V and 0 bases from J, with 5 bases between. This CDR3 is built from 14 residues. The germline V gene encodes CDR1 SGHVS and CDR2 FNYEAQ. CDR3 sequence (DNA): TGTGCCAGCAGCTTAGGGGTTAGCACAGATACGCAGTATTTT. Translation: CASSLGVSTDTQYF.

This rearrangement joins TRBV5-6 to TRBJ2-7, with D perhaps matching TRBD1 or TRBD2 (6 bases each). Trimming pared 7 bases from V and 0 bases from J, leaving 14 bases between. The CDR3 length is 14 residues. CDR1 is SGHDT, CDR2 YYEEEE, per germline. CDR3 bases: TGTGCCAGCTTTACAAGGGGGGCCTCCTACGAGCAGTACTTC. Its translation: CASFTRGASYEQYF.

The chain joins TRBV11-3 to TRBJ1-2; no firm D call. Trimming stripped 4 bases from V and 4 bases from J, with 13 bases between. The length of the CDR3 is 14 residues. Germline-derived CDR1 and CDR2 are SGHNT and YENEEA. As DNA, the CDR3 is TGTGCCAGCAGCTCAGTAGCGGGGTCCTATGGCTACACCTTC. Residues: CASSSVAGSYGYTF.

The chain joins TRBV4-1 to TRBJ1-1; possibly TRBD1 for D (6 bases). Germline CDR1 reads MGHRA; CDR2 reads YSYEKL. Between the trimmed V and J ends, which lost 1 base and 6 bases, there was a span of 15 bases. There are 15 residues in the CDR3. The CDR3 reads CASSQGGGRDSEAFF. CDR3 nucleotides: TGCGCCAGCAGCCAAGGAGGGGGGAGGGACTCTGAAGCTTTCTTT.

J is TRBJ1-4 and V is TRBV11-2; the match to TRBD1 covers 8 bases. The trim removed 3 bases at V and 11 bases at J, leaving 5 bases unmatched. The germline gives CDR1 SGHAT, CDR2 FQNNGV. The CDR3 runs to 13 residues. The CDR3 sequence is CASSLEDRAKLFF. In DNA, the CDR3 is TGTGCCAGCAGCTTGGAGGACAGGGCGAAACTGTTTTTT.

This clone has just one count. The chain joins TRBV7-2 to TRBJ2-1, with D perhaps given as TRBD1 or TRBD2 (5 bases each). Trimming stripped 3 bases from V and 0 bases from J, with 9 bases between. CDR3 length: 15 amino acids. The V gene's germline CDR1 is SGHTA and CDR2 FQGNSA. The CDR3 DNA follows: TGTGCCAGCAGCTTGGGGGAGAGCTCCTACAATGAGCAGTTCTTC. Translation: CASSLGESSYNEQFF.

This clone was picked up one time. The J gene is TRBJ2-7, the V gene TRBV4-1; TRBD2 agrees at 10 bases. V was pared by 4 bases and J by 3 bases, with 6 bases of the junction left unmatched. The CDR3 runs 15 residues. CDR1 MGHRA and CDR2 YSYEKL come from the germline V gene. Here the CDR3 DNA reads TGCGCCAGCAGCCCCCGGACTAGCGGCTTCTACGAGCAGTACTTC. Protein product: CASSPRTSGFYEQYF.

The chain carries TRBV6-5 and TRBJ1-1; possibly TRBD1 for D (5 bases). The germline V and J ends were trimmed by 6 bases and 4 bases, with 15 bases remaining between them. This CDR3 is built from 14 residues. Germline values: CDR1 MNHEY, CDR2 SVGAGI. Here the CDR3 reads CASSPIQGGTEAFF. CDR3 sequence (DNA): TGTGCCAGCAGCCCAATCCAGGGTGGCACTGAAGCTTTCTTT.

This clone is labeled medium-sized (0.01 to 0.1%). This chain connects TRBV11-2 to TRBJ2-5; 7 nucleotides align to TRBD1. The CDR3 totals 14 residues. The V gene's germline CDR1 is SGHAT and CDR2 FQNNGV. Germline trimming cut 1 base from V and 4 bases from J; bases unmatched to any gene: 3. CDR3 sequence (DNA): TGTGCCAGCAGCTTAGTGTCAGGGGGAGAGACCCAGTACTTC. Its protein is CASSLVSGGETQYF.

This chain links TRBV7-9 with TRBJ2-1; D is possibly TRBD1 or TRBD2 (5 bases each). Germline CDR1 is SEHNR and CDR2 is FQNEAQ (reference sequence). The CDR3 has 14 amino acids. V dropped 4 bases and J dropped 4 bases, with 11 bases sitting between them. The CDR3 DNA reads TGTGCCAGCAGCTCCTCGAGGGGATACAATGAGCAGTTCTTC. The encoded protein is CASSSSRGYNEQFF. The entire variable domain, with the rest obtained from reference TRBV7-9 and TRBJ2-1, is as follows: DTGVSQNPRHKITKRGQNVTFRCDPISEHNRLYWYRQTLGQGPEFLTYFQNEAQLEKSRLLSDRFSAERPKGSFSTLEIQRTEQGDSAMYLCASSSSRGYNEQFFGPGTRLTVL.

The CDR3 here is CASSDPGQGEQYF. The CDR3 DNA reads TGTGCCAGCAGTGACCCGGGACAGGGCGAGCAGTACTTC. This sequence joins TRBV6-6 and TRBJ2-7; 9 nucleotides agree with TRBD1. The V and J ends lost 5 bases and 6 bases, in that order; junction bases with no gene match: 5. Germline assignment: CDR1 MNHNY and CDR2 SVGAGI (reference sequence). The CDR3 has 13 residues.

This clone was recorded once. The chain is built from TRBV27 and TRBJ2-7, with 14 nucleotides matching TRBD2. Germline assignment: CDR1 MNHEY and CDR2 SMNVEV (reference sequence). With 11 bases clipped from V and 5 bases from J, the junction kept 8 bases outside the gene matches. CDR3 length: 14 residues. The CDR3 nucleotides read TGTGCCTCGAAAGGGACTAGCGGGAGCCACGAGCAGTACTTC. Its translation is CASKGTSGSHEQYF.

V is TRBV19 and J is TRBJ2-4, with D perhaps given as TRBD1 or TRBD2 (5 bases each). This CDR3 has 16 amino acids. V was cut by 1 base and J by 0 bases, with 10 bases left in between. Germline CDR1 LNHDA, CDR2 SQIVND (reference sequence). Here the CDR3 reads CASSIVGTLAKNIQYF. Here the CDR3 DNA reads TGTGCCAGTAGTATAGTTGGGACCTTAGCCAAAAACATTCAGTACTTC. The full variable domain, rest sourced from reference TRBV19 and TRBJ2-4, is DGGITQSPKYLFRKEGQNVTLSCEQNLNHDAMYWYRQDPGQGLRLIYYSQIVNDFQKGDIAEGYSVSREKKESFPLTVTSAQKNPTAFYLCASSIVGTLAKNIQYFGAGTRLSVL.

CDR3 loop: CASSFPKRQETQYF. For the CDR3, the DNA is TGTGCCAGCAGCTTCCCCAAGCGGCAAGAGACCCAGTACTTC. The rearrangement links TRBV7-8 to TRBJ2-5; maybe TRBD2 (5 bases). The CDR3 spans 14 residues. Germline CDR1 SGHVS, CDR2 FQNEAQ. Trimming shortened V by 3 bases and J by 2 bases, and 10 bases separated the two germline ends. The full variable domain, in which reference TRBV7-8 and TRBJ2-5 provide the parts outside the CDR3, is GAGVSQSPRYKVAKRGQDVALRCDPISGHVSLFWYQQALGQGPEFLTYFQNEAQLDKSGLPSDRFFAERPEGSVSTLKIQRTQQEDSAVYLCASSFPKRQETQYFGPGTRLLVL.

As regards this clone: A read error may explain this, as a much larger clone is one base away. Additional DNA sequences in this sample encode the identical CDR3. This sequence joins TRBV5-1 and TRBJ2-3; 7 nucleotides agree with TRBD2. The junction had 15 bases not matched to a gene; V was cut back by 5 bases and J by 6 bases. This CDR3 contains 16 residues. CDR1 and CDR2 from the germline V gene are SGHRS and YFSETQ. CDR3 loop: CASSSALSAGRDTQYF. DNA for the CDR3: TGCGCCAGCAGTTCGGCCCTATCAGCGGGAAGGGATACGCAGTATTTT.

The CDR3 protein is CASSEEKDSLFGGYTF. The DNA for the CDR3 is TGTGCCAGCAGTGAGGAAAAGGACAGCTTGTTTGGCGGCTACACCTTC. This chain uses TRBV2 with TRBJ1-2; a possible D gene is TRBD1 (6 bases). The V end lost 3 bases, the J end lost 8 bases, and 22 bases lay between the germline ends. The CDR3 runs to 16 residues. Germline V gene lookup returns CDR1 SNHLY and CDR2 FYNNEI.

This clone was seen only a few times. In nucleotides, the CDR3 is TGTGCCAGCAGTTCCGTACCGGGAGACACTGAAGCTTTCTTT. This codes for CASSSVPGDTEAFF. The chain carries TRBV27 and TRBJ1-1; D ambiguous. The germline gives CDR1 MNHEY, CDR2 SMNVEV (reference sequence). The CDR3 runs 14 residues. Deletions cut 4 bases from V and 3 bases from J, with 12 bases between.

The chain recombines TRBV27 with TRBJ2-6; possible D gene TRBD1, 6 bases. V dropped 2 bases and J dropped 2 bases, with 10 bases sitting between them. This CDR3 contains 16 residues. Germline CDR1 is MNHEY and CDR2 is SMNVEV (reference sequence). CDR3 sequence: CASSLAGVTGANVLTF. CDR3 in DNA: TGTGCCAGCAGTTTAGCAGGGGTTACTGGGGCCAACGTCCTGACTTTC.

This chain uses TRBV19 with TRBJ1-1; 7 nucleotides align to TRBD1. Germline V CDR1 and CDR2: LNHDA, SQIVND (reference sequence). This CDR3 spans 15 amino acids. Unmatched junction bases numbered 13, after V lost 4 bases and J lost 8 bases. The CDR3 coding sequence is TGTGCCAGTAGTAGGACCGGGACAGTGAACAAGGAAGCTTTCTTT. This translates into CASSRTGTVNKEAFF.

The chain joins TRBV29-1 to TRBJ2-5; D possibly corresponds to TRBD1 (6 bases). Germline V gene lookup returns CDR1 SQVTM and CDR2 ANQGSEA. V dropped 1 base and J dropped 8 bases, with 20 bases sitting between them. CDR3 length equals 15 residues. CDR3 nucleotide sequence: TGCAGCGTTGAAGGGCCAACCGGGACACGGAGAACCCAGTACTTC. Protein sequence: CSVEGPTGTRRTQYF.

This sequence joins TRBV19 and TRBJ2-7; 8 bases map to TRBD1. CDR1 and CDR2 (germline): LNHDA, SQIVND (reference sequence). The CDR3 covers 13 residues. Trimming at V came to 7 bases and at J to 2 bases, leaving 4 bases not matched to a gene. The CDR3 here is CASKKTGAYEQYF. The CDR3 DNA sequence: TGTGCCAGTAAGAAGACAGGGGCCTACGAGCAGTACTTC.

CDR3 DNA sequence: TGTGCCAGCGTCGTCCAGGGAGTCAGCAATCAGCCCCAGCATTTT. Amino acid sequence: CASVVQGVSNQPQHF. This chain connects TRBV28 to TRBJ1-5, with D perhaps matching TRBD1 (5 bases). The CDR3 is 15 amino acids. Germline lookup yields CDR1 MDHEN and CDR2 SYDVKM. V was pared by 8 bases and J by 1 base, with 15 bases between.

The chain joins TRBV5-4 to TRBJ2-1; D may be TRBD2 (6 bases). The CDR3 runs 14 residues. The V and J ends lost 5 bases and 2 bases respectively, with 11 bases between them. Germline V gene data show CDR1 as SGHNT and CDR2 as YYREEE (reference sequence). In DNA, the CDR3 is TGTGCCAGCAGACTTAGCGGCACCTACAATGAGCAGTTCTTC. This encodes CASRLSGTYNEQFF.

The V call is TRBV15, the J call TRBJ2-7; 13 bases align to TRBD2. The V and J ends lost 5 bases and 3 bases, in that order; junction bases with no gene match: 4. This CDR3 has 15 amino acids. From germline, CDR1 is LNHNV and CDR2 YYDKDF (reference sequence). CDR3 residues: CATSSRTSGSYEQYF. CDR3 nucleotides: TGTGCCACCAGCTCACGGACTAGCGGGAGCTACGAGCAGTACTTC.